Listed below are T cell receptor beta chains from one sample, sequenced in a study of glioma-infiltrating T cells after dendritic cell vaccination. Clones were read by immunoSEQ multiplex PCR, and TCRdb kept only the in-frame ones, dropping some. Of under 100,000 clones detected, 85% to 90% appear once; the ten largest clones hold 2.5% to 3.5%. Source: blood, taken before dendritic cell vaccination. The receptors were sampled from a human donor with glioblastoma. Both conserved end residues are part of each CDR3. The D gene is left open where the match is weak. The size of a clone is reported for some rows only, either as once, few or many, or as a class for expanded clones.

d_gene	len	abundance	v_gene	j_gene	CDR3aa	CDR3nt
TRBD1	16	once	TRBV5-4	TRBJ2-2	CASSLEGGRNSGELFF	TGTGCCAGCAGCTTGGAAGGGGGCAGAAACTCCGGGGAGCTGTTTTTT
-	15	-	TRBV25-1	TRBJ2-5	CASSPLRDTQETQYF	TGTGCCAGCTCCCCGCTCCGGGACACTCAAGAGACCCAGTACTTC
TRBD1	13	-	TRBV29-1	TRBJ1-2	CSVGQGQLDGYTF	TGCAGCGTTGGACAGGGACAACTTGATGGCTACACCTTC
-	14	-	TRBV11-2	TRBJ2-7	CASSPVRGSYEQYF	TGTGCCAGCAGCCCGGTTAGGGGCTCCTACGAGCAGTACTTC
-	13	-	TRBV6-5	TRBJ1-5	CAIGRASNQPQHF	TGTGCCATAGGGAGGGCTAGCAATCAGCCCCAGCATTTT
TRBD2	18	-	TRBV7-8	TRBJ2-3	CASSLGLAGALHTDTQYF	TGTGCCAGCAGCTTAGGACTAGCGGGGGCCCTTCACACAGATACGCAGTATTTT
-	13	-	TRBV11-3	TRBJ1-1	CASSLNPLSEAFF	TGTGCCAGCAGCTTAAATCCCCTCTCTGAAGCTTTCTTT
-	16	-	TRBV2	TRBJ2-3	CASSERARSRTDTQYF	TGTGCCAGCAGTGAAAGAGCCAGGTCTCGCACAGATACGCAGTATTTT
TRBD1	17	few	TRBV7-6	TRBJ1-3	CASSSRGRGLSGNTIYF	TGTGCCAGCAGCTCGCGGGGCAGGGGGCTCTCTGGAAACACCATATATTTT
TRBD1	14	-	TRBV10-3	TRBJ1-1	CAIQRGLLDTEAFF	TGTGCCATACAAAGGGGGCTGTTGGACACTGAAGCTTTCTTT
-	14	-	TRBV25-1	TRBJ2-7	CASSESVSAYEQYF	TGTGCCAGCAGTGAATCGGTTTCAGCGTACGAGCAGTACTTC